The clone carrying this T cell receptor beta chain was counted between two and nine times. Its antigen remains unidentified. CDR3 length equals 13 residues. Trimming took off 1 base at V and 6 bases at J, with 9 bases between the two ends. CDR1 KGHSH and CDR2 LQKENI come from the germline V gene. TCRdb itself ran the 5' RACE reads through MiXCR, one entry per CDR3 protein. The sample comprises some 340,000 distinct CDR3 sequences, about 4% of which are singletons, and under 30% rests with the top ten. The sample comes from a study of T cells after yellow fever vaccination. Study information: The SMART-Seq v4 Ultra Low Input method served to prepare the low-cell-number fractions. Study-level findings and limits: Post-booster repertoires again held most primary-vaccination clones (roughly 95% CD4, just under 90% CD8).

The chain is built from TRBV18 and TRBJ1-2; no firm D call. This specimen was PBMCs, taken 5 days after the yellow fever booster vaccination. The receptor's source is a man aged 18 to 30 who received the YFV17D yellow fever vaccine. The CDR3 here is CASSPQGPDGYTF. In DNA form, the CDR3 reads TGTGCCAGCTCACCACAGGGTCCCGATGGCTACACCTTC.